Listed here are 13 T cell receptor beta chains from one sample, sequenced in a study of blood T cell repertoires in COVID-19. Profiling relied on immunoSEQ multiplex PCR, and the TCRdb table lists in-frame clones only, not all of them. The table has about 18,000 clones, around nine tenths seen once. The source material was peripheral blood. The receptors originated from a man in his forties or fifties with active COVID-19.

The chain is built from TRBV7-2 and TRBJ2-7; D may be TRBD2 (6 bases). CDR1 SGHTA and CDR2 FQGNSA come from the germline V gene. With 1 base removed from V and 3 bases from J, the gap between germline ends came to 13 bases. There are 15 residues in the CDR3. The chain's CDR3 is CASSLEAGPYYEQYF. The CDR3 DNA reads TGTGCCAGCAGCTTAGAGGCGGGGCCCTACTACGAGCAGTACTTC. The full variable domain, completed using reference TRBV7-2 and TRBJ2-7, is GAGVSQSPSNKVTEKGKDVELRCDPISGHTALYWYRQSLGQGLEFLIYFQGNSAPDKSGLPSDRFSAERTGGSVSTLTIQRTQQEDSAVYLCASSLEAGPYYEQYFGPGTRLTVT.

The CDR3 DNA is TGTGCCAGCAGCCCTTGGACGGGACAGGTCCTCTACGAGCAGTACTTC. Its translation: CASSPWTGQVLYEQYF. J is TRBJ2-7 and V is TRBV7-9; 8 bases are a match to TRBD1. V trimming: 5 bases; J trimming: 3 bases; junction bases outside the gene matches: 12. This CDR3 is built from 16 residues. Germline CDR1 SEHNR, CDR2 FQNEAQ (reference sequence).

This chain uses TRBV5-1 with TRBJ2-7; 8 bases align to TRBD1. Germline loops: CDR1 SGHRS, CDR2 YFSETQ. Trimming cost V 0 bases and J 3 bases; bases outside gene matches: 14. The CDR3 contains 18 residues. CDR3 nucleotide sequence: TGCGCCAGCAGCTTGGCTCCTCGGGCGGACAGGGAAATCTACGAGCAGTACTTC. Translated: CASSLAPRADREIYEQYF.

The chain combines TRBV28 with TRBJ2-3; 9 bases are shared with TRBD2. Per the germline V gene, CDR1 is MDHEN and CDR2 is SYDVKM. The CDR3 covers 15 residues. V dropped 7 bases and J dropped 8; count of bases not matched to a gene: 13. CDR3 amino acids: CASKPSSGRHGTQYF. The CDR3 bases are TGTGCCAGCAAACCCTCAAGCGGGAGGCACGGTACGCAGTATTTT.

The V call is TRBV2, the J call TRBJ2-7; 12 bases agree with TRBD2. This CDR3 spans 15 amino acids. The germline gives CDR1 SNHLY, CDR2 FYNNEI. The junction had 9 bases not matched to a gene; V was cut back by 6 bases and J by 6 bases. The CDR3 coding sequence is TGTGCCAGCAGGAGCCCCGGACTAGCGGGACCCGAGCAGTACTTC. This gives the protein CASRSPGLAGPEQYF.

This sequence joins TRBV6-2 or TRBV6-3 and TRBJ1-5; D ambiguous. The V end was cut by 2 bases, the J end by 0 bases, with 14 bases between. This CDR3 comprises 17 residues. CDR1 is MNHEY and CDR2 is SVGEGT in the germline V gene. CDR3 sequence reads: CASSYLGGRGSNQPQHF. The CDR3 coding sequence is TGTGCCAGCAGTTACCTTGGAGGGCGGGGTAGCAATCAGCCCCAGCATTTT.

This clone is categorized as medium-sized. CDR3 DNA: TGCGCCAGCAGCCCTCGGACAGGGAACGAGCAGTACTTC. Protein: CASSPRTGNEQYF. The J gene is TRBJ2-7, the V gene TRBV4-1; 8 nucleotides agree with TRBD1. J was trimmed by 5 bases and V by 4 bases; bases with no gene match: 4. The CDR3 extends over 13 amino acids. From germline, CDR1 is MGHRA and CDR2 YSYEKL.

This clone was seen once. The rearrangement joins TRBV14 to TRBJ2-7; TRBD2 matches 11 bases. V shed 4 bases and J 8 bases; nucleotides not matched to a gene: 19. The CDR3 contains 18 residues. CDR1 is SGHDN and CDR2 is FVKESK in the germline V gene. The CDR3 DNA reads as TGTGCCAGCAGCCCACTTCCCGGGACTAGCGGAGCGGGACTCAAGCAGTACTTC. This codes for CASSPLPGTSGAGLKQYF.

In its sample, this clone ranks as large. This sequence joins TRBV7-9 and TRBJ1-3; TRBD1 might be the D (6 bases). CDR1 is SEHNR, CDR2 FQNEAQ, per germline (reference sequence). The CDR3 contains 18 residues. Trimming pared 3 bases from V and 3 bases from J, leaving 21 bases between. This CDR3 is CASSLGDPGHRIGNTIYF. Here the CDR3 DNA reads TGTGCCAGCAGCTTGGGGGACCCGGGACACCGGATTGGAAACACCATATATTTT. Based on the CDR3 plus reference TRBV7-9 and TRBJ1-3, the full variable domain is DTGVSQNPRHKITKRGQNVTFRCDPISEHNRLYWYRQTLGQGPEFLTYFQNEAQLEKSRLLSDRFSAERPKGSFSTLEIQRTEQGDSAMYLCASSLGDPGHRIGNTIYFGEGSWLTVV.

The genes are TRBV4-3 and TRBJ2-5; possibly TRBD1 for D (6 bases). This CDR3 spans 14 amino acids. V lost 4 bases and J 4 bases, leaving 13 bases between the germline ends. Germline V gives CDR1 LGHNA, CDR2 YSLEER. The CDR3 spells CASSLSTQGETQYF. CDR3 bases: TGCGCCAGCAGCCTTAGTACACAGGGAGAGACCCAGTACTTC.

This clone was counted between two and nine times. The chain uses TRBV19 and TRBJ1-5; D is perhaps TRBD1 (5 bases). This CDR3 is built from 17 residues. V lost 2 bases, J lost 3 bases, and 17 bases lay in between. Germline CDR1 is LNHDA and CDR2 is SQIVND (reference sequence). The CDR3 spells CASSIKGQGWINQPQHF. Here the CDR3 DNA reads TGTGCCAGTAGTATAAAGGGGCAGGGATGGATCAATCAGCCCCAGCATTTT.

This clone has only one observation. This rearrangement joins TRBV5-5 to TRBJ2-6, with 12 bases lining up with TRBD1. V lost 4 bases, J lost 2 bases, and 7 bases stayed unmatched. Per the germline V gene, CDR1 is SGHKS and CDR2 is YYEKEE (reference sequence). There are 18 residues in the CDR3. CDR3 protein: CASSPRGTGGTGANVLTF. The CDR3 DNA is TGTGCCAGCAGCCCTCGCGGGACAGGGGGCACTGGGGCCAACGTCCTGACTTTC.

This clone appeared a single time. The CDR3: CASGPDRQGGEQYF. CDR3 coding DNA: TGTGCTAGTGGTCCCGATAGACAGGGAGGCGAGCAGTACTTC. The gene calls are TRBV12-5 and TRBJ2-7, with a possible D match to TRBD1 (7 bases). Trimming pared 5 bases from V and 6 bases from J, leaving 17 bases between. Germline V CDR1 and CDR2: LGHNT, FRNRAP. This CDR3 has 14 amino acids.